This T cell receptor beta chain was recorded in a study of cytomegalovirus exposure and HLA in healthy donors. This clone has only one observation. Its matching antigen is unknown. The primer mix had 60 Vbeta and 13 Jbeta primers. Assay used: immunoSEQ multiplex PCR; TCRdb lists only in-frame clones, some missing. The sample has approximately 140,000 clones, approximately 80% seen once. Per germline, CDR1 SGHRS and CDR2 YFSETQ. V was pared by 1 base and J by 4 bases, with 9 bases between. The CDR3 runs to 14 residues. Whole-study findings and limits: Most sequenced TCRs were rare (though some public TCRs occurred in many donors). The authors listed 180 or so TCR beta chains as cytomegalovirus-associated.

The clonotype was recovered from a woman aged 40 to 50 in good health and CMV-seronegative. The rearrangement joins TRBV5-1 to TRBJ2-1; D uncertain. The sequencing input was PBMCs. The CDR3 sequence is CASSLLGSYNEQFF. The DNA of the CDR3 is TGCGCCAGCAGCTTGCTCGGGTCTTACAATGAGCAGTTCTTC.